These 27 T cell receptor beta chains share one sample of origin, sequenced in a study of blood T cell repertoires in COVID-19. Libraries were prepared by immunoSEQ multiplex PCR; TCRdb keeps only in-frame clonotypes and omits some of them. The sample contains 170,000 or so clones, roughly 83% of which appear only once. What was sequenced was peripheral blood. Every receptor here comes from a man between 18 and 29 years old with active or convalescent COVID-19.

The V gene is TRBV10-3, the J gene TRBJ2-5, with D hard to call. The assigned J gene may be wrong: the sequence end matches TRBJ2-7 better. The germline gives CDR1 ENHRY, CDR2 SYGVKD. CDR3 size: 12 residues. The CDR3 DNA reads as TGTGCCATCAGTGAAATTAGTCGCGAGCAGTACTTC. Its translation is CAISEISREQYF.

The chain links TRBV7-3 to TRBJ2-3; 13 bases fit TRBD2. The CDR3 consists of 16 residues. With V trimmed by 6 bases and J by 5 bases, 8 bases remained unmatched. Germline V gene lookup returns CDR1 SGHTA and CDR2 FQGTGA. In nucleotides, the CDR3 is TGTGCCAGCAGTTCCGGACTAGCGGGAGAAATAGATACGCAGTATTTT. Amino acid sequence: CASSSGLAGEIDTQYF.

This chain joins TRBV6-5 and TRBJ2-7; 7 bases match TRBD2. The CDR3 covers 14 residues. Per the germline V gene, CDR1 is MNHEY and CDR2 is SVGAGI. V dropped 4 bases and J dropped 2; count of bases not matched to a gene: 5. The DNA of the CDR3 is TGTGCCAGCAGTTCCGGGACTACCCCCTACGAGCAGTACTTC. Translating it yields CASSSGTTPYEQYF.

This clone was found once. The J gene is TRBJ2-2, the V gene TRBV2, with D maybe TRBD1 (5 bases). V shed 6 bases and J shed 0 bases, with 11 bases lying between them. This CDR3 has 15 amino acids. Germline V lookup: CDR1 SNHLY, CDR2 FYNNEI. The CDR3 loop is CASRKGDSNTGELFF. CDR3 bases: TGTGCCAGCAGGAAAGGGGATTCGAACACCGGGGAGCTGTTTTTT.

The chain employs TRBV11-3 and TRBJ2-5; TRBD2 matches at 10 bases. Germline CDR1 and CDR2: SGHNT and YENEEA. The V and J ends lost 5 bases and 2 bases, in that order; junction bases with no gene match: 8. This CDR3 has 16 amino acids. The CDR3 DNA follows: TGTGCCAGCAGCCCCCAAGGACTAGCGGCTCAAGAGACCCAGTACTTC. Translation gives CASSPQGLAAQETQYF.

The chain employs TRBV19 and TRBJ2-1, with a possible D match to TRBD1 (6 bases). The CDR3 is 13 amino acids. CDR1 is LNHDA, CDR2 SQIVND, per germline (reference sequence). Trimming cost V 4 bases and J 9 bases, with 13 bases left between them. The CDR3 DNA reads TGTGCCAGTAGTACTCCAGGGGTGGCTGAGCAGTTCTTC. Translation gives CASSTPGVAEQFF.

This chain links TRBV15 with TRBJ2-1, with D uncertain. The germline CDR1 and CDR2 sequences are LNHNV and YYDKDF (reference sequence). Between the trimmed V and J ends, which lost 2 bases and 3 bases, there was a span of 8 bases. The CDR3 consists of 14 residues. The CDR3 reads CATSRPPHYNEQFF. The DNA of the CDR3 is TGTGCCACCAGCAGACCCCCCCACTACAATGAGCAGTTCTTC.

The chain couples TRBV7-2 to TRBJ1-5; 7 bases agree with TRBD1. The CDR3 is 14 amino acids. With 5 bases clipped from V and 7 bases from J, the junction kept 8 bases outside the gene matches. In germline, CDR1 is SGHTA, CDR2 FQGNSA. CDR3 nucleotides: TGTGCCAGCAGCCCATCAGGGGGGTTGCAGCCCCAGCATTTT. Translated, it gives CASSPSGGLQPQHF.

The gene calls are TRBV11-2 and TRBJ1-1; perhaps TRBD1 as D (6 bases). The CDR3 covers 15 residues. Germline lookup yields CDR1 SGHAT and CDR2 FQNNGV. The V and J ends lost 2 bases and 3 bases respectively, with 13 bases between them. The CDR3 coding sequence is TGTGCCAGCAGCTTAACAGGGAAAGAGTACACTGAAGCTTTCTTT. It yields the protein CASSLTGKEYTEAFF.

The rearrangement joins TRBV7-2 to TRBJ2-5; 12 bases line up with TRBD2. The ends lost 5 bases at V and 4 bases at J; junction bases unmatched: 11. Germline CDR1 and CDR2: SGHTA and FQGNSA. The CDR3 runs 17 residues. CDR3 bases: TGTGCCAGCAGCCCCCCGACTAGCGGGAGTCGGCGAGAGACCCAGTACTTC. Encoded protein: CASSPPTSGSRRETQYF. Complete variable domain (other parts from reference TRBV7-2 and TRBJ2-5): GAGVSQSPSNKVTEKGKDVELRCDPISGHTALYWYRQSLGQGLEFLIYFQGNSAPDKSGLPSDRFSAERTGGSVSTLTIQRTQQEDSAVYLCASSPPTSGSRRETQYFGPGTRLLVL.

The genes are TRBV5-1 and TRBJ1-1; D may be TRBD1 (6 bases). This CDR3 comprises 14 residues. Trimming stripped 4 bases from V and 0 bases from J, with 10 bases between. In germline, CDR1 is SGHRS, CDR2 YFSETQ. The DNA of the CDR3 is TGCGCCAGCAGCACCCAGGGGATGAACACTGAAGCTTTCTTT. Protein sequence: CASSTQGMNTEAFF.

This clone has only one observation. The chain employs TRBV11-2 and TRBJ1-2, with D perhaps matching TRBD1 (5 bases). Germline CDR1 and CDR2: SGHAT and FQNNGV. Trimming left V 2 bases short and J 4 bases short, with 8 bases between. This CDR3 has 13 residues. The CDR3 DNA reads as TGTGCCAGCAGCTTATCAGGGCCCTATGGCTACACCTTC. It codes for CASSLSGPYGYTF.

This sequence joins TRBV6-1 and TRBJ1-2; 10 bases are shared with TRBD1. CDR1 MNHNS and CDR2 SASEGT come from the germline V gene. Germline trimming cut 2 bases from V and 4 bases from J; bases unmatched to any gene: 4. The CDR3 spans 15 residues. Here the CDR3 reads CASSERTGGSYGYTF. The CDR3, as DNA: TGTGCCAGCAGTGAAAGGACAGGGGGATCCTATGGCTACACCTTC.

V and J are TRBV2 and TRBJ1-5; D might be TRBD1 (6 bases). Per the germline V gene, CDR1 is SNHLY and CDR2 is FYNNEI. This CDR3 region has 15 residues. The V and J ends lost 4 bases and 5 bases respectively, with 15 bases between them. The CDR3 loop is CASSADSGYDQPQHF. As DNA, the CDR3 is TGTGCCAGCAGTGCGGACAGTGGGTATGATCAGCCCCAGCATTTT.

This clone has only one observation. CDR3 protein: CASSPGQGKYEQYF. DNA for the CDR3: TGTGCCAGCTCACCGGGACAGGGGAAGTACGAGCAGTACTTC. The J gene is TRBJ2-7, the V gene TRBV18, with 10 bases aligning to TRBD1. Germline V CDR1 and CDR2: KGHSH, LQKENI. V gave up 3 bases and J gave up 4 bases; unmatched junction bases: 3. CDR3 length: 14 residues.

This chain joins TRBV3-1 (or the pseudogene TRBV3-2) and TRBJ2-7; the match to TRBD2 covers 9 bases. The trim removed 1 base at V and 5 bases at J, leaving 3 bases unmatched. The V gene's germline CDR1 is LGHDT and CDR2 YNNKEL (reference sequence). The CDR3 consists of 14 residues. The CDR3 DNA reads TGTGCCAGCAGCCAAGGGACTAGCGTCGACGAGCAGTACTTC. It codes for CASSQGTSVDEQYF.

This sequence joins TRBV28 and TRBJ1-4; the match to TRBD1 covers 10 bases. V shed 5 bases and J 11 bases; nucleotides not matched to a gene: 11. CDR3 size: 15 residues. Germline CDR1 and CDR2: MDHEN and SYDVKM. The CDR3: CASSPEGQGGWKLFF. In DNA, the CDR3 is TGTGCCAGCAGTCCAGAAGGACAGGGGGGTTGGAAACTGTTTTTT.

V usage is TRBV5-6 and J usage is TRBJ1-1; 8 bases line up with TRBD1. This CDR3 comprises 14 residues. The germline gives CDR1 SGHDT, CDR2 YYEEEE. Trimming cost V 0 bases and J 4 bases; bases outside gene matches: 2. CDR3 bases: TGTGCCAGCAGCTTGGGACAGGGGAGCACTGAAGCTTTCTTT. Translating it yields CASSLGQGSTEAFF.

This chain links TRBV28 with TRBJ1-6; D perhaps matches TRBD1 (5 bases). CDR3 size: 14 residues. Germline assignment: CDR1 MDHEN and CDR2 SYDVKM. Trimming cost V 3 bases and J 6 bases, with 9 bases left between them. The CDR3 spells CASSFGQGNSPLHF. The DNA of the CDR3 is TGTGCCAGCAGTTTTGGTCAGGGTAATTCACCCCTCCACTTT. The variable domain in full, with the rest retrieved from reference TRBV28 and TRBJ1-6, is DVKVTQSSRYLVKRTGEKVFLECVQDMDHENMFWYRQDPGLGLRLIYFSYDVKMKEKGDIPEGYSVSREKKERFSLILESASTNQTSMYLCASSFGQGNSPLHFGNGTRLTVT.

The J gene is TRBJ1-1, the V gene TRBV11-3; 8 bases line up with TRBD1. V lost 5 bases to trimming and J lost 4 bases; unmatched junction nucleotides: 3. Looked up from germline, CDR1 is SGHNT and CDR2 is YENEEA. This CDR3 is built from 13 residues. Written as DNA, the CDR3 is TGTGCCAGCAGCCGAACAGGGGGCACTGAAGCTTTCTTT. It specifies CASSRTGGTEAFF. Supplemented by reference TRBV11-3 and TRBJ1-1, the full variable domain reads EAGVVQSPRYKIIEKKQPVAFWCNPISGHNTLYWYLQNLGQGPELLIRYENEEAVDDSQLPKDRFSAERLKGVDSTLKIQPAELGDSAVYLCASSRTGGTEAFFGQGTRLTVV.

This chain uses TRBV18 with TRBJ2-3; 9 nucleotides agree with TRBD1. CDR1 is KGHSH, CDR2 LQKENI, per germline. The CDR3 totals 15 residues. Trimming cost V 3 bases and J 6 bases; bases outside gene matches: 7. Here the CDR3 reads CASSPVIQGADTQYF. The CDR3 nucleotides are TGTGCCAGCTCACCCGTAATACAGGGGGCGGATACGCAGTATTTT.

The rearrangement joins TRBV30 to TRBJ1-2; D is uncertain. CDR1 is GTSNPN and CDR2 is SVGIG in the germline V gene (reference sequence). The CDR3 extends over 18 amino acids. Trimming left V 0 bases short and J 7 bases short, with 27 bases between. CDR3 nucleotide sequence: TGTGCCTGGAGTGTACGTCGGAACGACGAACTCCTCCGGGGTGGCTACACCTTC. Translation gives CAWSVRRNDELLRGGYTF.

This chain uses TRBV3-1 (or the pseudogene TRBV3-2) with TRBJ2-4; D unresolved. V was clipped by 0 bases and J by 0 bases, with 6 bases between them. From germline, CDR1 is LGHDT and CDR2 YNNKEL (reference sequence). The CDR3 covers 15 residues. The CDR3 protein is CASSQETLAKNIQYF. CDR3 coding DNA: TGTGCCAGCAGCCAAGAAACTCTAGCCAAAAACATTCAGTACTTC.

The genes are TRBV6-5 and TRBJ1-5; 9 nucleotides agree with TRBD1. J gave up 4 bases and V 4 bases, and 5 bases lay outside the gene matches. The CDR3 extends over 15 amino acids. CDR1 MNHEY and CDR2 SVGAGI come from the germline V gene. CDR3: CASSSKQGANQPQHF. The CDR3 region has the DNA TGTGCCAGCAGTTCCAAACAGGGGGCGAATCAGCCCCAGCATTTT.

The chain links TRBV18 to TRBJ2-6; 9 bases are shared with TRBD1. J gave up 3 bases and V 3 bases, and 18 bases lay outside the gene matches. Germline V gene sequence: CDR1 KGHSH, CDR2 LQKENI. This CDR3 is 21 amino acids long. CDR3 sequence: CASSPTRITGGAGSGANVLTF. DNA for the CDR3: TGTGCCAGCTCACCCACCCGGATAACAGGGGGCGCCGGTAGTGGGGCCAACGTCCTGACTTTC.

The chain couples TRBV10-3 to TRBJ2-7; TRBD1 agrees at 10 bases. Germline V gene data show CDR1 as ENHRY and CDR2 as SYGVKD. The V and J ends lost 8 bases and 1 base, in that order; junction bases with no gene match: 2. The CDR3 runs 13 residues. The CDR3 sequence is CAIGTGESYEQYF. Here the CDR3 DNA reads TGTGCCATCGGGACAGGGGAATCCTACGAGCAGTACTTC.

The V and J genes are TRBV11-3 and TRBJ2-1; TRBD2 matches 13 bases. The V gene's germline CDR1 is SGHNT and CDR2 YENEEA. The length of the CDR3 is 18 residues. The V and J ends lost 4 bases and 0 bases, in that order; junction bases with no gene match: 6. CDR3 loop: CASSSGLAGPSSYNEQFF. The CDR3 DNA reads TGTGCCAGCAGCTCGGGACTAGCGGGGCCGAGCTCCTACAATGAGCAGTTCTTC.